These T cell receptor beta chains were read from a single sample in a study of cytomegalovirus exposure and HLA in healthy donors. Only in-frame clones appear in the TCRdb table, and some are missing; sequencing was by immunoSEQ multiplex PCR. Altogether around 120,000 clones are present, around 88% being singletons, with the ten largest covering under 5%. Sequencing was done on a sample of PBMCs. These receptors came from a man between 18 and 29 years old in good health and CMV-seronegative. CDR3s include the opening cysteine and the closing phenylalanine or tryptophan. Each record gives: D gene, J gene, V gene, clone size, CDR3 DNA, CDR3 protein. A D gene is named only where the DNA matches it firmly. The size field is filled for only some rows; it gives once, few, many or a size class.

D: NA
J: TRBJ1-1
V: TRBV29-1
size: NA
DNA: TGCAGCGTTATAGAGAGGATGAACACTGAAGCTTTCTTT
CDR3: CSVIERMNTEAFF

D: NA
J: TRBJ1-6
V: TRBV9
size: medium-sized
DNA: TGTGCCAGCAGCCCCACGGGGGGGTACTCACCCCTCCACTTT
CDR3: CASSPTGGYSPLHF

D: NA
J: TRBJ2-1
V: TRBV7-2
size: once
DNA: TGTGCCAGCAGCTTAAGTGGGGGCTTGTATGAGCAGTTCTTC
CDR3: CASSLSGGLYEQFF

D: NA
J: TRBJ1-5
V: TRBV5-1
size: NA
DNA: TGCGCCAGCAGCTTGAACTCGGGGGATCAGCCCCAGCATTTT
CDR3: CASSLNSGDQPQHF

D: NA
J: TRBJ1-2
V: TRBV6-1
size: NA
DNA: TGTGCCAGCAGTGTGGACATTAACTATGGCTACACCTTC
CDR3: CASSVDINYGYTF

D: TRBD2
J: TRBJ2-2
V: TRBV7-6
size: NA
DNA: TGTGCCAGCAGCTTAGGAGCGGGAGGGCCGGAAGGGGAGCTGTTTTTT
CDR3: CASSLGAGGPEGELFF

D: NA
J: TRBJ2-3
V: TRBV6-5
size: NA
DNA: TGTGCCAGCAGTTATTCCCCCTTAGCGCGTCAAGATACGCAGTATTTT
CDR3: CASSYSPLARQDTQYF

D: TRBD1
J: TRBJ1-2
V: TRBV30
size: NA
DNA: TGTGCCTGGAACGACAGGGGGCCTGGCTACACCTTC
CDR3: CAWNDRGPGYTF

D: NA
J: TRBJ1-4
V: TRBV5-4
size: few
DNA: TGTGCCAGCAGCCCAACAGGGACTAATGAAAAACTGTTTTTT
CDR3: CASSPTGTNEKLFF

D: NA
J: TRBJ1-5
V: TRBV4-2
size: NA
DNA: TGTGCCAGCAGCCAAGATCTTATAGCTTTGAGCAATCAGCCCCAGCATTTT
CDR3: CASSQDLIALSNQPQHF

D: TRBD1
J: TRBJ2-7
V: TRBV19
size: few
DNA: TGTGCCAGTGGCCCCCTGGGACAGCCTTACGAGCAGTACTTC
CDR3: CASGPLGQPYEQYF

D: TRBD1
J: TRBJ2-1
V: TRBV5-6
size: NA
DNA: TGTGCCAGCAGCTTCGGACAGGGACCTTACAATGAGCAGTTCTTC
CDR3: CASSFGQGPYNEQFF

D: NA
J: TRBJ1-4
V: TRBV19
size: NA
DNA: TGTGCCAGTAGTGCCAGGGGAGGGAATGAAAAACTGTTTTTT
CDR3: CASSARGGNEKLFF

D: NA
J: TRBJ2-7
V: TRBV4-2
size: NA
DNA: TGTGCCAGCAGCCAAGTTGCCGCGGAGTACGAGCAGTACTTC
CDR3: CASSQVAAEYEQYF

D: NA
J: TRBJ1-2
V: TRBV21-1
size: NA
DNA: TGTGCCAGAACGTATCGACAGGGATTTGGCTACACCTTC
CDR3: CARTYRQGFGYTF

D: NA
J: TRBJ1-2
V: TRBV21-1
size: NA
DNA: TGTGCCAGCAGGGTGGCCTATGGCTACACCTTC
CDR3: CASRVAYGYTF

D: NA
J: TRBJ1-1
V: TRBV29-1
size: NA
DNA: TGCAGCGCGGGGGGGGTGAACACTGAAGCTTTCTTT
CDR3: CSAGGVNTEAFF

D: TRBD1
J: TRBJ2-7
V: TRBV30
size: NA
DNA: TGTGCCTGGAGTGGGGACAGGGGGCTAACCTACGAGCAGTACTTC
CDR3: CAWSGDRGLTYEQYF

D: TRBD1
J: TRBJ1-1
V: TRBV6-1
size: NA
DNA: TGTGCCAGCATTCAGAAGGACAGGGGGACTGAAGCTTTCTTT
CDR3: CASIQKDRGTEAFF

D: TRBD1
J: TRBJ2-1
V: TRBV19
size: once
DNA: TGTGCCAGTAGTATGCAGGGGGCGTCGACCGGTGAGCAGTTCTTC
CDR3: CASSMQGASTGEQFF

D: TRBD1
J: TRBJ1-2
V: TRBV5-1
size: NA
DNA: TGCGCCAGCAGCTTGTCGGGGACAGGCTATGGCTACACCTTC
CDR3: CASSLSGTGYGYTF

D: NA
J: TRBJ2-6
V: TRBV6-6
size: NA
DNA: TGTGCCAGCAGTTACTCGACGGGGACTGGGGCCAACGTCCTGACTTTC
CDR3: CASSYSTGTGANVLTF

D: TRBD1
J: TRBJ2-1
V: TRBV6-1
size: NA
DNA: TGTGCCAGCAGTGAATATCGGACAGGGAATGAGCAGTTCTTC
CDR3: CASSEYRTGNEQFF

D: NA
J: TRBJ2-3
V: TRBV6-1
size: NA
DNA: TGTGCCAGCAGTGAAGTCCTAGCTCCGAATACGCAGTATTTT
CDR3: CASSEVLAPNTQYF

D: TRBD1
J: TRBJ2-7
V: TRBV7-2
size: NA
DNA: TGTGCCAGCAGCTTTGACAGGGCCTCCTACGAGCAGTACTTC
CDR3: CASSFDRASYEQYF

D: NA
J: TRBJ1-2
V: TRBV25-1
size: NA
DNA: TGTGCCAGCGGGGGGGCCTTGGATGGCTACACCTTC
CDR3: CASGGALDGYTF

D: TRBD1
J: TRBJ1-2
V: TRBV29-1
size: NA
DNA: TGCAGCGTCGGGGACAGGGGTGAGGGGGCTAACTATGGCTACACCTTC
CDR3: CSVGDRGEGANYGYTF

D: NA
J: TRBJ2-1
V: TRBV2
size: NA
DNA: TGTGCCAGCAGTGTACTGGGGCGCGGTGAGCAGTTCTTC
CDR3: CASSVLGRGEQFF

D: TRBD1
J: TRBJ1-6
V: TRBV27
size: few
DNA: TGTGCCAGCAGGTCAGGGGGGATTGGTAATTCACCCCTCCACTTT
CDR3: CASRSGGIGNSPLHF

D: NA
J: TRBJ2-3
V: TRBV27
size: NA
DNA: TGTGCCAGCAGTTTTACTAGTACGCTGAGTTTAATTCCTTCCCTACTTCACACAGATACGCAGTATTTT
CDR3: CASSFTSTLSLIPSLLHTDTQYF

D: TRBD1
J: TRBJ1-2
V: TRBV7-8
size: NA
DNA: TGTGCCAGCAGCTTAGTGGACAGGGGGCATCGTGGTGGCTACACCTTC
CDR3: CASSLVDRGHRGGYTF